A single sample gave rise to the 26 T cell receptor beta chains below, sequenced in a study of T cells in Graves' hyperthyroidism and ophthalmopathy. The TCR beta CDR3 regions underwent amplification using RNA transcripts as the source. Initially, a first-round RT-PCR of the TCR CDR3 employed the HTBI primer set. Via MiXCR, TCRdb re-called the multiplex PCR reads, giving one row per CDR3 protein. The sample shows approximately 520,000 distinct CDR3 sequences, roughly 25% of them seen only once. Sequenced sample: blood. The source is a woman under 40 with Graves' ophthalmopathy.

In its sample, this clonotype was seen many times. The chain joins TRBV27 to TRBJ1-5; D unresolved. This CDR3 is built from 15 residues. CDR1 is MNHEY, CDR2 SMNVEV, per germline (reference sequence). V lost 5 bases to trimming and J lost 2 bases, with 13 bases between them. CDR3 sequence (DNA): TGTGCCAGCAGTGACCGGGCCCTTGGCAATCAGCCCCAGCATTTT. Encoded protein: CASSDRALGNQPQHF.

The table lists this clonotype with a few counts. The V call is TRBV9, the J call TRBJ1-1, with D possibly being TRBD1 (6 bases). There are 15 residues in the CDR3. Germline assignment: CDR1 SGDLS and CDR2 YYNGEE. Between the trimmed V and J ends, which lost 3 bases and 0 bases, there was a span of 12 bases. The chain's CDR3 is CASSEGGQMNTEAFF. In nucleotides, the CDR3 is TGTGCCAGCAGCGAGGGGGGGCAGATGAACACTGAAGCTTTCTTT. Filled out from reference TRBV9 and TRBJ1-1, the complete variable domain reads DSGVTQTPKHLITATGQRVTLRCSPRSGDLSVYWYQQSLDQGLQFLIQYYNGEERAKGNILERFSAQQFPDLHSELNLSSLELGDSALYFCASSEGGQMNTEAFFGQGTRLTVV.

The chain links TRBV9 to TRBJ2-5, with 11 bases matching TRBD2. The germline V gene encodes CDR1 SGDLS and CDR2 YYNGEE. The length of the CDR3 is 15 residues. After removal of 2 bases from V and 5 bases from J, the junction contained 5 bases not matched to a gene. The CDR3 region is CASSVGSGGAETQYF. The DNA for the CDR3 is TGTGCCAGCAGCGTGGGTAGCGGGGGGGCGGAGACCCAGTACTTC.

V is TRBV12-3 or TRBV12-4 and J is TRBJ2-2, with D possibly being TRBD1 or TRBD2 (5 bases each). V lost 6 bases and J 3 bases, leaving 14 bases between the germline ends. The CDR3 extends over 15 amino acids. Written as DNA, the CDR3 is TGTGCCAGCAGCTCATCCGGGACCCACACCGGGGAGCTGTTTTTT. Translated, it gives CASSSSGTHTGELFF.

This clonotype was detected ten times or more. The V and J genes are TRBV29-1 and TRBJ2-5; 7 bases agree with TRBD1. The CDR3 runs 17 residues. J lost 0 bases, V lost 4 bases, and 14 bases had no gene match. Germline assignment: CDR1 SQVTM and CDR2 ANQGSEA. In DNA form, the CDR3 reads TGCAGCGTTGCCCAACCGGGACAGAGCCAGTACCAAGAGACCCAGTACTTC. It encodes CSVAQPGQSQYQETQYF.

This clonotype came up a few times. The V and J genes are TRBV12-3 or TRBV12-4 and TRBJ2-7; D perhaps matches TRBD1 (6 bases). V was pared by 3 bases and J by 12 bases, with 12 bases between. The CDR3 runs to 11 residues. Here the CDR3 reads CASSLDRDRYF. CDR3 bases: TGTGCCAGCAGTTTGGACAGAGATCGGTACTTC.

This clonotype was recorded at least ten times. The genes are TRBV18 and TRBJ1-2; D remains ambiguous. Trimming pared 3 bases from V and 7 bases from J, leaving 12 bases between. The CDR3 has 13 residues. Germline CDR1 and CDR2: KGHSH and LQKENI. Written as DNA, the CDR3 is TGTGCCAGCTCACCGGGAAACAGCTTTGGCTACACCTTC. Protein product: CASSPGNSFGYTF.

This clonotype came up many times. The chain employs TRBV12-3 or TRBV12-4 and TRBJ1-2, with 8 bases identical to TRBD1. V lost 8 bases and J lost 4; bases outside the gene matches: 3. The CDR3 has 12 amino acids. CDR3 residues: CASSGGGYGYTF. CDR3 sequence (DNA): TGTGCCAGCTCAGGGGGCGGCTATGGCTACACCTTC.

This clonotype was recorded a few times. The chain combines TRBV28 with TRBJ2-5; 11 positions match TRBD1. V was clipped by 6 bases and J by 5 bases; unmatched bases: 8. The CDR3 length is 15 residues. From germline, CDR1 is MDHEN and CDR2 SYDVKM. Written as DNA, the CDR3 is TGTGCCAGCAGACTTGGACAGGGGGCGGGGGAGACCCAGTACTTC. This gives the protein CASRLGQGAGETQYF.

This clonotype was recorded many times. The CDR3 does not end in the conserved phenylalanine or tryptophan, so this is likely a read error. This rearrangement joins TRBV20-1 to TRBJ1-1, with TRBD1 identical over 12 bases. The V gene's germline CDR1 is DFQATT and CDR2 SNEGSKA (reference sequence). The length of the CDR3 is 16 residues. V shed 1 base, J shed 5 bases, and the junction held 8 bases outside the gene matches. In nucleotides, the CDR3 is TGCAGTGCTAGAGTTAGGGACAGGGGGCGTAATACTGAAGCTTTCCTT. This gives the protein CSARVRDRGRNTEAFL.

Many counts were recorded for this clonotype. The rearrangement joins TRBV6-5 to TRBJ1-2; 8 positions agree with TRBD1. CDR1 and CDR2 from the germline V gene are MNHEY and SVGAGI. This CDR3 comprises 15 residues. Trimming cost V 2 bases and J 5 bases; bases outside gene matches: 7. CDR3 coding DNA: TGTGCCAGCAGTTACCGCTCAGGGGGCAAGTATGGCTACACCTTC. Its translation: CASSYRSGGKYGYTF.

The rearrangement joins TRBV28 to TRBJ2-7; 9 bases match TRBD1. With V trimmed by 5 bases and J by 0 bases, 5 bases remained unmatched. The V gene's germline CDR1 is MDHEN and CDR2 SYDVKM. This CDR3 is built from 15 residues. The DNA for the CDR3 is TGTGCCAGCAGTCCTGGGACAGGGATCTCCTACGAGCAGTACTTC. Protein sequence: CASSPGTGISYEQYF. Full variable domain (rest looked up from reference TRBV28 and TRBJ2-7): DVKVTQSSRYLVKRTGEKVFLECVQDMDHENMFWYRQDPGLGLRLIYFSYDVKMKEKGDIPEGYSVSREKKERFSLILESASTNQTSMYLCASSPGTGISYEQYFGPGTRLTVT.

The chain joins TRBV27 to TRBJ2-7; D might be TRBD1 or TRBD2, each matching 5 bases. From germline, CDR1 is MNHEY and CDR2 SMNVEV (reference sequence). The germline V and J ends were trimmed by 5 bases and 1 base, with 12 bases remaining between them. The CDR3 has 14 residues. CDR3 residues: CASSPGTRSYEQYF. In DNA form, the CDR3 reads TGTGCCAGCAGTCCCGGGACCAGATCCTACGAGCAGTACTTC.

This clonotype came up many times. The J gene is TRBJ1-5, the V gene TRBV12-3 or TRBV12-4; D perhaps matches TRBD1 (5 bases). Trimming pared 3 bases from V and 6 bases from J, leaving 15 bases between. The CDR3 spans 15 residues. CDR3 DNA: TGTGCCAGCAGTTTTCACCGAGGGGCTGGTCAGCCCCAGCATTTT. As protein: CASSFHRGAGQPQHF.

Many counts were recorded for this clonotype. It may be a read error: a sequence one base away is much more abundant. V gene TRBV28 combines with J gene TRBJ1-2; D possibly corresponds to TRBD1 (6 bases). CDR1 is MDHEN, CDR2 SYDVKM, per germline. The CDR3 runs 14 residues. CDR3 nucleotide sequence: TGTGCCAGCAGCCGATTTACAGGGAGTATCGGCTACGCCTTC. The encoded protein is CASSRFTGSIGYAF.

This chain connects TRBV12-3 or TRBV12-4 to TRBJ1-2; D unclear. This CDR3 has 14 amino acids. The V gene lost 6 bases and the J gene lost 4 bases, with 15 bases spanning the gap. CDR3 DNA sequence: TGTGCCAGCAGGGCTGAAAGTGGCCGCTATGGCTACACCTTC. Translating gives CASRAESGRYGYTF.

This chain uses TRBV27 with TRBJ1-5; maybe TRBD1 (6 bases). CDR3 size: 17 residues. The V and J ends lost 4 bases and 0 bases respectively, with 16 bases between them. Germline V gives CDR1 MNHEY, CDR2 SMNVEV (reference sequence). The CDR3 sequence: CASSSDSWGDSNQPQHF. In nucleotides, the CDR3 is TGTGCCAGCAGTTCGGACAGTTGGGGAGATAGCAATCAGCCCCAGCATTTT.

In its sample, this clonotype was seen many times. The chain is built from TRBV4-2 and TRBJ1-5; 7 bases agree with TRBD1. Trimming cost V 0 bases and J 3 bases; bases outside gene matches: 5. The CDR3 covers 16 residues. Per the germline V gene, CDR1 is LGHNA and CDR2 is YNFKEQ. CDR3 DNA sequence: TGTGCCAGCAGCCAAGATGTAGGGGGCGACAATCAGCCCCAGCATTTT. Protein sequence: CASSQDVGGDNQPQHF.

The sample holds many counts of this clonotype. This chain uses TRBV7-2 with TRBJ2-7; no clear D. Trimming shortened V by 1 base and J by 5 bases, and 6 bases separated the two germline ends. The V gene's germline CDR1 is SGHTA and CDR2 FQGNSA. The CDR3 runs 12 residues. The CDR3 DNA sequence: TGTGCCAGCAGCTTAGGGGTCAACGAGCAGTACTTC. This encodes CASSLGVNEQYF. Using reference TRBV7-2 and TRBJ2-7 for the parts outside the CDR3, the full variable domain is GAGVSQSPSNKVTEKGKDVELRCDPISGHTALYWYRQSLGQGLEFLIYFQGNSAPDKSGLPSDRFSAERTGGSVSTLTIQRTQQEDSAVYLCASSLGVNEQYFGPGTRLTVT.

This chain connects TRBV11-2 to TRBJ2-7; weak D call: TRBD2 (5 bases). The germline V and J ends were trimmed by 9 bases and 6 bases, with 12 bases remaining between them. The CDR3 runs 11 residues. From germline, CDR1 is SGHAT and CDR2 FQNNGV. CDR3 loop: CASNLAAEQYF. The CDR3 DNA reads TGTGCCAGTAACCTAGCTGCCGAGCAGTACTTC.

The gene calls are TRBV7-3 and TRBJ2-7; possibly TRBD1 or TRBD2 for D (5 bases each). The germline V gene has CDR1 SGHTA and CDR2 FQGTGA. CDR3 length: 15 amino acids. Trimming stripped 2 bases from V and 4 bases from J, with 15 bases between. CDR3 region: CASSLGSSGPYEQYF. CDR3 nucleotides: TGTGCCAGCAGCTTAGGAAGTTCGGGACCTTACGAGCAGTACTTC.

This clonotype was counted ten times or more. This chain connects TRBV20-1 to TRBJ1-1, with a possible D match to TRBD1 (5 bases). V lost 6 bases to trimming and J lost 0 bases, with 14 bases between them. This CDR3 region has 14 residues. Germline values: CDR1 DFQATT, CDR2 SNEGSKA (reference sequence). The CDR3 bases are TGCAGTGCCCATGCGGGGACGATGAACACTGAAGCTTTCTTT. It translates to CSAHAGTMNTEAFF.

This clonotype came up many times. V and J are TRBV6-5 and TRBJ2-2, with TRBD2 identical over 10 bases. In germline, CDR1 is MNHEY, CDR2 SVGAGI. V was clipped by 5 bases and J by 5 bases; unmatched bases: 14. This CDR3 region has 18 residues. The CDR3 sequence: CASSSPSGGAIWTGELFF. Here the CDR3 DNA reads TGTGCCAGCAGTAGTCCTAGCGGGGGAGCCATCTGGACCGGGGAGCTGTTTTTT.

V is TRBV18 and J is TRBJ2-5; D is uncertain. The germline V gene has CDR1 KGHSH and CDR2 LQKENI. V was clipped by 3 bases and J by 6 bases, with 11 bases between them. The CDR3 loop spans 13 amino acids. The CDR3 DNA sequence: TGTGCCAGCTCACCGGATTCATTTCAGACCCAGTACTTC. It yields the protein CASSPDSFQTQYF.

As to this clonotype: One end of the junction does not line up with germline, which may come from a read error. The V call is TRBV3-1, the J call TRBJ2-7; a weak D match, TRBD1 (6 bases). The CDR3 is made up of 14 amino acids. Per the germline V gene, CDR1 is LGHDT and CDR2 is YNNKEL (reference sequence). The CDR3 region is CASSQGGNRAEQYF. In DNA, the CDR3 is TGTGCCAGCAGTCAAGGGGGAAACAGGGCCGAGCAGTACTTC.

This clonotype has more than one count but fewer than ten. The V gene is TRBV5-1, the J gene TRBJ2-6, with TRBD2 identical over 12 bases. J lost 0 bases, V lost 0 bases, and 4 bases had no gene match. CDR3 length: 19 amino acids. Germline V gene lookup returns CDR1 SGHRS and CDR2 YFSETQ. CDR3 loop: CASSLGLAGAYSGANVLTF. As DNA, the CDR3 is TGCGCCAGCAGCTTGGGACTAGCGGGGGCCTACTCTGGGGCCAACGTCCTGACTTTC.